This record looks at one T cell receptor beta chain sequence and its context. This entry comes from a study of blood T cell repertoires in COVID-19. The junction had 12 bases not matched to a gene; V was cut back by 2 bases and J by 5 bases. The CDR3 extends over 16 amino acids. Germline loops: CDR1 MDHEN, CDR2 SYDVKM. Sequencing used immunoSEQ multiplex PCR; TCRdb keeps in-frame clones, though not all of them. The top ten hold roughly 1.9% of the sample, which has about 480,000 clones, 70% to 90% seen once. The V call is TRBV28, the J call TRBJ2-7, with 7 bases identical to TRBD2. The material sequenced was PBMCs or T cells enriched from blood (not recorded which). The receptor's source is a woman between 40 and 50 years old who had recovered from COVID-19. The CDR3 nucleotides are TGTGCCAGCAGTTTAATCGAGCCCTCACGGGGGGACGAGCAGTACTTC. It specifies CASSLIEPSRGDEQYF.